The 18 T cell receptor beta chains below come from one sample, sequenced in a study of CD8+ T cells in alopecia areata. Extraction of RNA preceded its reverse transcription into cDNA, which served as the sequencing template. Some clones are missing from TCRdb's copy, which holds only in-frame ones; the method was immunoSEQ multiplex PCR. The profile shows 100,000 to 150,000 clones, approximately 48% of them singletons. This specimen was CD8+ T cells sorted from blood, taken at week 0. These receptors were collected from a human donor with alopecia areata.

The rearrangement links TRBV29-1 to TRBJ1-2; tentatively, D is TRBD1 (6 bases). The CDR3 is 17 residues long. Trimming removed 7 bases from V and 6 bases from J, with 30 bases in between. Germline assignment: CDR1 SQVTM and CDR2 ANQGSEA. The CDR3 sequence: CSEHSSLQGGEGHGYTF. The DNA for the CDR3 is TGCAGCGAACACTCATCTCTACAGGGAGGAGAGGGTCATGGCTACACCTTC.

This clone was observed a few times. The V and J genes are TRBV6-5 and TRBJ1-2; no reliable D call. The germline V and J ends were trimmed by 0 bases and 4 bases, with 12 bases remaining between them. Per germline, CDR1 MNHEY and CDR2 SVGAGI. The CDR3 extends over 15 amino acids. CDR3 sequence: CASSYSIAGFYGYTF. The CDR3 DNA reads as TGTGCCAGCAGTTACTCGATTGCGGGGTTCTATGGCTACACCTTC.

CDR3 DNA sequence: TGTGCCAGCAGCAACCAGGGGAGATCCAATGAGCAGTTCTTC. Translated, it gives CASSNQGRSNEQFF. The chain recombines TRBV7-8 with TRBJ2-1; TRBD1 is a possible D gene (6 bases). Trimming cost V 5 bases and J 6 bases, with 14 bases left between them. Germline V CDR1 and CDR2: SGHVS, FQNEAQ. CDR3 size: 14 residues.

CDR3 in amino acids: CASSSGVGELFF. In DNA form, the CDR3 reads TGTGCCAGCAGCTCGGGAGTCGGGGAGCTGTTTTTT. V and J are TRBV7-2 and TRBJ2-2, with a tentative D call TRBD2 (6 bases). Germline V gene data show CDR1 as SGHTA and CDR2 as FQGNSA. The CDR3 runs 12 residues. V gave up 4 bases and J gave up 7 bases, with 7 bases separating them.

This clone was observed a handful of times. V and J are TRBV30 and TRBJ1-2, with D uncertain. V dropped 4 bases and J dropped 7 bases, with 10 bases sitting between them. The CDR3 is made up of 11 amino acids. Per germline, CDR1 GTSNPN and CDR2 SVGIG (reference sequence). CDR3 DNA sequence: TGTGCCTGGACAGAACGCCTTGGCTACACCTTC. This sequence encodes CAWTERLGYTF.

This rearrangement joins TRBV15 to TRBJ2-7; the match to TRBD1 covers 7 bases. This CDR3 contains 15 residues. Germline V lookup: CDR1 LNHNV, CDR2 YYDKDF (reference sequence). V lost 1 base, J lost 0 bases, and 3 bases stayed unmatched. CDR3 nucleotides: TGTGCCACCAGCAGAGGACAGGGACCCTCCTACGAGCAGTACTTC. It codes for CATSRGQGPSYEQYF.

The chain uses TRBV29-1 and TRBJ2-7, with a weak D call TRBD1 (6 bases). Germline-derived CDR1 and CDR2 are SQVTM and ANQGSEA. V dropped 4 bases and J dropped 3 bases, with 16 bases sitting between them. The CDR3 spans 14 residues. The CDR3 coding sequence is TGCAGCGTTGCCCCACAGGGAAGAGTCTACGAGCAGTACTTC. This encodes CSVAPQGRVYEQYF.

This chain connects TRBV5-6 to TRBJ1-1; D not certain. V dropped 0 bases and J dropped 9 bases, with 9 bases sitting between them. The V gene's germline CDR1 is SGHDT and CDR2 YYEEEE. This CDR3 is 12 amino acids long. This CDR3 reads CASSLAVGQAFF. As DNA, the CDR3 is TGTGCCAGCAGCTTGGCCGTGGGTCAAGCTTTCTTT.

V is TRBV13 and J is TRBJ2-5; the D is unclear. Between the trimmed V and J ends, which lost 4 bases and 2 bases, there was a span of 17 bases. The germline gives CDR1 PRHDT, CDR2 FYEKMQ (reference sequence). The length of the CDR3 is 16 residues. CDR3 coding DNA: TGTGCCAGCAGCTCCCGTTTGGCCAGGTTTCAAGAGACCCAGTACTTC. Protein sequence: CASSSRLARFQETQYF.

The chain is built from TRBV30 and TRBJ1-2; TRBD1 is a possible D gene (6 bases). Germline loops: CDR1 GTSNPN, CDR2 SVGIG (reference sequence). CDR3 length: 14 amino acids. V gave up 2 bases and J gave up 4 bases, with 14 bases separating them. CDR3 in amino acids: CAWSTRTETYGYTF. The CDR3 nucleotides read TGTGCCTGGAGTACACGGACAGAGACCTATGGCTACACCTTC.

The V and J genes are TRBV9 and TRBJ2-2, with D possibly being TRBD2 (5 bases). Looked up from germline, CDR1 is SGDLS and CDR2 is YYNGEE. V was trimmed by 3 bases and J by 1 base, leaving 16 bases between them. The CDR3 covers 17 residues. CDR3 region: CASSDGVRRLNTGELFF. CDR3 DNA sequence: TGTGCCAGCAGCGACGGGGTGCGGCGCCTGAACACCGGGGAGCTGTTTTTT.

This chain joins TRBV27 and TRBJ2-5; 8 bases align to TRBD1. The V and J ends lost 6 bases and 2 bases, in that order; junction bases with no gene match: 8. Germline V lookup: CDR1 MNHEY, CDR2 SMNVEV (reference sequence). This CDR3 region has 15 residues. The CDR3 sequence is CASSPGTGGQETQYF. DNA of the CDR3: TGTGCCAGCAGCCCCGGGACAGGAGGGCAAGAGACCCAGTACTTC.

A few counts support this clone. This sequence joins TRBV29-1 and TRBJ1-1; D is unclear. The CDR3 sequence is 16 residues long. CDR1 and CDR2 from the germline V gene are SQVTM and ANQGSEA. Trimming removed 7 bases from V and 1 base from J, with 22 bases in between. The CDR3 is CSALSLSLRENTEAFF. In DNA form, the CDR3 reads TGCAGCGCCTTGTCCCTCTCACTACGAGAGAACACTGAAGCTTTCTTT.

The V and J genes are TRBV4-1 and TRBJ1-5; no definite D call. Germline assignment: CDR1 MGHRA and CDR2 YSYEKL. The length of the CDR3 is 14 residues. Trimming cost V 2 bases and J 5 bases, with 10 bases left between them. The CDR3 nucleotides read TGCGCCAGCAGCCAAAATGGGGTTTATCAGCCCCAGCATTTT. It yields the protein CASSQNGVYQPQHF.

The chain joins TRBV29-1 to TRBJ2-1; D uncertain. Looked up from germline, CDR1 is SQVTM and CDR2 is ANQGSEA. V lost 7 bases, J lost 4 bases, and 17 bases lay in between. The CDR3 extends over 14 amino acids. CDR3 DNA: TGCAGCGCCCTGGGTGGGCTTTCATACAATGAGCAGTTCTTC. It yields the protein CSALGGLSYNEQFF.

The V and J genes are TRBV11-2 and TRBJ2-7; D tentatively reads TRBD1 or TRBD2 (5 bases each). Trimming took off 3 bases at V and 2 bases at J, with 11 bases between the two ends. From germline, CDR1 is SGHAT and CDR2 FQNNGV. The CDR3 extends over 14 amino acids. CDR3 protein: CASSFRDGTYEQYF. In nucleotides, the CDR3 is TGTGCCAGCAGCTTTAGGGACGGTACCTACGAGCAGTACTTC.

The V call is TRBV29-1, the J call TRBJ1-5, with D tentatively TRBD1 (6 bases). This CDR3 has 14 residues. Trimming cost V 7 bases and J 3 bases, with 16 bases left between them. The germline gives CDR1 SQVTM, CDR2 ANQGSEA. In DNA, the CDR3 is TGCAGCGCCGTGGGGGACACGTTCAATCAGCCCCAGCATTTT. It codes for CSAVGDTFNQPQHF.

This clone turned up a few times. CDR3 sequence: CASSPHETPGELFF. CDR3 DNA sequence: TGTGCCAGCAGCCCTCATGAAACCCCCGGGGAGCTGTTTTTT. The J gene is TRBJ2-2, the V gene TRBV4-2; D not resolved. The V gene's germline CDR1 is LGHNA and CDR2 YNFKEQ. This CDR3 spans 14 amino acids. The germline V and J ends were trimmed by 4 bases and 6 bases, with 12 bases remaining between them.